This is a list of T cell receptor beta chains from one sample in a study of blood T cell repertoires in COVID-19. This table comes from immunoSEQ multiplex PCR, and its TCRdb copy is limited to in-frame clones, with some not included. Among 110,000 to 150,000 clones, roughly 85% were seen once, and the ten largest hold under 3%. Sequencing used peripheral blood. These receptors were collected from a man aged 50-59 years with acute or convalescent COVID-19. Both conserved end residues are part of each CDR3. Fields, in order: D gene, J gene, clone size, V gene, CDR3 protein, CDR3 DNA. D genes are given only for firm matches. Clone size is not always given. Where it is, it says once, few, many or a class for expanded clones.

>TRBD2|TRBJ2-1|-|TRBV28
CASRTVGLAGDEQFF
TGTGCCAGCAGGACCGTCGGACTAGCGGGAGATGAGCAGTTCTTC
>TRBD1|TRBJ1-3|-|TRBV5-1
CASSLGFGTGRNTIYF
TGCGCCAGCAGCTTGGGGTTTGGGACAGGGAGAAACACCATATATTTT
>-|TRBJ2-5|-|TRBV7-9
CASSSFERQQETQYF
TGTGCCAGCAGCTCCTTCGAGAGGCAGCAAGAGACCCAGTACTTC
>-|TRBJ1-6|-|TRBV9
CASSVGGRGAYNSPLHF
TGTGCCAGCAGCGTAGGAGGCAGGGGCGCCTATAATTCACCCCTCCACTTT
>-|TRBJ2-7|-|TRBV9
CASSVDGYEQYF
TGTGCCAGCAGCGTAGACGGGTACGAGCAGTACTTC
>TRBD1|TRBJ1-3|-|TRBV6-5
CASIWTGTGNTIYF
TGTGCCAGCATCTGGACAGGGACGGGAAACACCATATATTTT
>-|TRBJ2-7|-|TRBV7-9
CASSRTGNAYEQYF
TGTGCCAGCAGCCGAACAGGGAACGCCTACGAGCAGTACTTC
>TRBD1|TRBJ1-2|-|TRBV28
CASSLSPATGRDLLYGYTF
TGTGCCAGCAGTTTATCCCCCGCGACAGGGCGAGATCTCCTTTATGGCTACACCTTC
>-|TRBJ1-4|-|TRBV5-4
CASSLGGGGDEKLFF
TGTGCCAGCAGCTTGGGTGGCGGGGGGGATGAAAAACTGTTTTTT
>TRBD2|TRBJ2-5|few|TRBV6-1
CASSEAAGGGQETQYF
TGTGCCAGCAGTGAAGCAGCTGGGGGGGGCCAAGAGACCCAGTACTTC
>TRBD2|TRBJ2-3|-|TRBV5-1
CASSSNPGSGGADTQYF
TGCGCCAGCAGCTCGAACCCGGGGAGCGGGGGGGCAGATACGCAGTATTTT
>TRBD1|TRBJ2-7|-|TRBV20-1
CSASFRQGSGGEQYF
TGCAGTGCTAGTTTCCGACAGGGCAGTGGGGGCGAGCAGTACTTC
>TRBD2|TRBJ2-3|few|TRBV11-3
CASSFVSGSRADTQYF
TGTGCCAGCAGCTTCGTTAGCGGGAGTCGTGCAGATACGCAGTATTTT
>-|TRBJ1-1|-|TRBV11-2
CASSLAGSDTEAFF
TGTGCCAGCAGCTTAGCGGGGTCGGACACTGAAGCTTTCTTT
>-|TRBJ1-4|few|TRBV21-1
CASSPTGFWLRNEKLFF
TGTGCCAGCAGCCCGACAGGGTTTTGGCTACGGAATGAAAAACTGTTTTTT
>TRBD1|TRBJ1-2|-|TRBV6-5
CASSYSLGTGGYGYTF
TGTGCCAGCAGTTACTCTCTCGGGACAGGGGGCTATGGCTACACCTTC
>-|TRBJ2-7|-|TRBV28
CASSLGAGPYEQYF
TGTGCCAGCAGTTTAGGGGCAGGACCCTACGAGCAGTACTTC
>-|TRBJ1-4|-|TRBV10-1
CASSLTGTSTNEKLFF
TGCGCCAGCAGCTTAACAGGGACATCAACTAATGAAAAACTGTTTTTT
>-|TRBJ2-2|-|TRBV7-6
CASSHRNGELFF
TGTGCCAGCAGCCACAGAAACGGGGAGCTGTTTTTT
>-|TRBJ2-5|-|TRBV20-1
CSASYGTAQETQYF
TGCAGTGCTAGTTACGGCACAGCCCAAGAGACCCAGTACTTC
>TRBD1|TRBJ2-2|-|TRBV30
CAWSDRAIGTGELFF
TGTGCCTGGAGCGACAGGGCCATCGGCACCGGGGAGCTGTTTTTT
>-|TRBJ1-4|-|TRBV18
CASSPRTVFGEKLFF
TGTGCCAGCTCACCGAGGACAGTTTTCGGTGAAAAACTGTTTTTT
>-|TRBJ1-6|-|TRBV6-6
CASSYSREGGSPLHF
TGTGCCAGCAGTTACTCGAGGGAAGGAGGTTCACCCCTCCACTTT
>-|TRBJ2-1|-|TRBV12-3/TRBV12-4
CASSPTTVYEQFF
TGTGCCAGCAGCCCGACTACCGTCTATGAGCAGTTCTTC
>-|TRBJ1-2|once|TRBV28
CASSVFPDGYTF
TGTGCCAGCAGTGTATTTCCGGATGGCTACACCTTC
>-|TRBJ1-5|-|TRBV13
CASSLGGGGGYSNQPQHF
TGTGCCAGCAGCTTAGGTGGGGGGGGAGGATATAGCAATCAGCCCCAGCATTTT
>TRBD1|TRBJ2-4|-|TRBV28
CASSFRDRRNIQYF
TGTGCCAGCAGTTTCCGGGACAGGAGGAACATTCAGTACTTC
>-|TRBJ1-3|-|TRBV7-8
CASSRSGNTIYF
TGTGCCAGCAGCCGGTCGGGAAACACCATATATTTT
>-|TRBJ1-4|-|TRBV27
CASKSGQGTPLLFF
TGTGCCAGCAAGAGCGGCCAGGGGACACCCCTATTGTTTTTT
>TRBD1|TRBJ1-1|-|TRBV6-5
CASSLDRAYTEAFF
TGTGCCAGCAGCCTCGACAGGGCGTACACTGAAGCTTTCTTT
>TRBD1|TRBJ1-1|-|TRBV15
CATSRETGQVNTEAFF
TGTGCCACCAGCAGAGAAACGGGACAGGTGAACACTGAAGCTTTCTTT
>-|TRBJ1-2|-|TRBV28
CASSFAGVANYGYTF
TGTGCCAGCAGTTTTGCGGGAGTAGCTAACTATGGCTACACCTTC
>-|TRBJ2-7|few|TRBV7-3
CASSVQRAKYF
TGTGCCAGCAGCGTTCAGCGAGCTAAGTACTTC
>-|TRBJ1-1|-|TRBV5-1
CASSRQGWGFVTEAFF
TGCGCCAGCAGCAGGCAGGGGTGGGGGTTCGTCACTGAAGCTTTCTTT
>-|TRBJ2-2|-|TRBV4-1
CASSQGGRSTGELFF
TGCGCCAGCAGCCAAGGGGGGCGGAGCACCGGGGAGCTGTTTTTT
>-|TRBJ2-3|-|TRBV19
CATAVAGGTDTQYF
TGTGCCACAGCGGTGGCGGGCGGCACAGATACGCAGTATTTT
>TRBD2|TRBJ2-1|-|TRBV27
CASSSGTSGKNEQFF
TGTGCCAGCAGTTCCGGGACTAGCGGGAAAAATGAGCAGTTCTTC
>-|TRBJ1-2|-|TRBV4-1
CASSQRTAANYGYTF
TGCGCCAGCAGCCAGCGGACAGCAGCTAACTATGGCTACACCTTC
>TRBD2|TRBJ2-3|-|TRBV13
CASSSKLAGAQTTDTQYF
TGTGCCAGCAGCTCCAAGCTAGCGGGGGCCCAAACCACAGATACGCAGTATTTT
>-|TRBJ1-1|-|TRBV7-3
CASSVSGTGYTEAFF
TGTGCCAGCAGCGTCTCCGGCACGGGATACACTGAAGCTTTCTTT
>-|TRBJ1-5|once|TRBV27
CASSLGRGSQPQHF
TGTGCCAGCAGTTTAGGCAGGGGAAGTCAGCCCCAGCATTTT
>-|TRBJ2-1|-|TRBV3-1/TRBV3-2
CASSQDGGNKQFF
TGTGCCAGCAGCCAAGATGGCGGGAACAAGCAGTTCTTC
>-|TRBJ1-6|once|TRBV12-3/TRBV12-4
CASSYERNSPLHF
TGTGCCAGCAGTTACGAGAGGAATTCACCCCTCCACTTT
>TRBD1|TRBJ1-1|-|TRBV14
CASNQPGQLEAFF
TGTGCCAGCAATCAACCGGGACAGCTTGAAGCTTTCTTT
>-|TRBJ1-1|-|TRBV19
CASSFYTNTEAFF
TGTGCCAGTAGTTTTTACACGAACACTGAAGCTTTCTTT